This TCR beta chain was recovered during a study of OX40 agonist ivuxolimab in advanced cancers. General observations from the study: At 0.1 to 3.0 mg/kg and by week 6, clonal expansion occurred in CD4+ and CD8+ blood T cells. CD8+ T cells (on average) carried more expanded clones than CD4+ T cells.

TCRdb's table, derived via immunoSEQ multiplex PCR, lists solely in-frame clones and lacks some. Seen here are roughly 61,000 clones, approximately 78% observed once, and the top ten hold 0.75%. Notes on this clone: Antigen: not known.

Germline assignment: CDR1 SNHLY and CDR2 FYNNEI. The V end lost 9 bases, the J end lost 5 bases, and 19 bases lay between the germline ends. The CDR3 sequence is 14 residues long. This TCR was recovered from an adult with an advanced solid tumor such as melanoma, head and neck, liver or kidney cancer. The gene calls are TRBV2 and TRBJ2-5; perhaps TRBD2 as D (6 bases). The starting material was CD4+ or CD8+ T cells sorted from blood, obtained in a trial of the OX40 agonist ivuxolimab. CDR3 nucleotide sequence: TGTGCCAGTACCGACACGGGGGTCGGGGAGACCCAGTACTTC. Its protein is CASTDTGVGETQYF.